Listed below are T cell receptor beta chains from one sample, sequenced in a study of early T cells in non-severe SARS-CoV-2 infection. One entry per CDR3 protein results from TCRdb running MiXCR on the 5' RACE reads. The data contain approximately 58,000 distinct CDR3 sequences, 9.5% to 15% of them seen just once; the ten biggest clones take up about 2.5%. Sequenced material: whole blood, taken at baseline. Receptors were obtained from an adult who was a healthcare worker with PCR-confirmed SARS-CoV-2 infection or an uninfected control (not recorded which). The CDR3 runs from the conserved cysteine through the conserved F or W. Each record gives: V gene, J gene, CDR3 protein.

v_call: TRBV20-1
j_call: TRBJ2-3
cdr3_aa: CSALGGVGSTDTQYF

v_call: TRBV2
j_call: TRBJ2-1
cdr3_aa: CASSDSGFSSYNEQFF

v_call: TRBV7-9
j_call: TRBJ2-2
cdr3_aa: CASSPGARVAGELFF

v_call: TRBV28
j_call: TRBJ2-5
cdr3_aa: CASSPGLTVQETQYF

v_call: TRBV29-1
j_call: TRBJ2-7
cdr3_aa: CSVYRVVGEQYF

v_call: TRBV18
j_call: TRBJ1-5
cdr3_aa: CASSRDSFYSNQPQHF

v_call: TRBV12-3/TRBV12-4
j_call: TRBJ2-7
cdr3_aa: CASSPWGAASSYEQYF

v_call: TRBV3-1
j_call: TRBJ2-1
cdr3_aa: CASSLGSGAYNEQRFF

v_call: TRBV20-1
j_call: TRBJ2-7
cdr3_aa: CSARDRGGLTYEQYF

v_call: TRBV11-2
j_call: TRBJ1-6
cdr3_aa: CASSLLWSSYNSPLHF

v_call: TRBV12-3/TRBV12-4
j_call: TRBJ2-1
cdr3_aa: CASSRAGGPSNEQFF

v_call: TRBV10-3
j_call: TRBJ2-7
cdr3_aa: CAIRTTSGRANEQYF

v_call: TRBV28
j_call: TRBJ2-2
cdr3_aa: CASHRQGANTGELFF

v_call: TRBV4-3
j_call: TRBJ2-3
cdr3_aa: CASSQALYTGGQSDTQYF

v_call: TRBV12-3/TRBV12-4
j_call: TRBJ1-2
cdr3_aa: CASSLSFQGGRYGYTF

v_call: TRBV4-3
j_call: TRBJ2-7
cdr3_aa: CASSFGQGETYEQYF

v_call: TRBV7-9
j_call: TRBJ2-1
cdr3_aa: CASSLATSGRAQFF

v_call: TRBV20-1
j_call: TRBJ2-7
cdr3_aa: CSAPRGTSGSLEQYF

v_call: TRBV3-2
j_call: TRBJ1-5
cdr3_aa: CASKTGIDQPQHF

v_call: TRBV12-3/TRBV12-4
j_call: TRBJ2-1
cdr3_aa: CASSLRRSSSYNEQFF

v_call: TRBV11-2
j_call: TRBJ2-3
cdr3_aa: CASSLTESTDTQYF

v_call: TRBV5-6
j_call: TRBJ2-7
cdr3_aa: CASSTGPKGEQYF

v_call: TRBV25-1
j_call: TRBJ1-6
cdr3_aa: CASSESFDRSPLHF

v_call: TRBV5-4
j_call: TRBJ1-4
cdr3_aa: CASSSLQGAGEKLFF

v_call: TRBV10-3
j_call: TRBJ1-2
cdr3_aa: CAISEETGVYGYTF

v_call: TRBV29-1
j_call: TRBJ2-7
cdr3_aa: CSVRTSGGTYEQYF

v_call: TRBV5-1
j_call: TRBJ2-3
cdr3_aa: CASSFWKSGSGTDTQYF

v_call: TRBV29-1
j_call: TRBJ2-2
cdr3_aa: CSVEGGTGAPFGELFF

v_call: TRBV7-2
j_call: TRBJ2-7
cdr3_aa: CASSLALAGNYEQYF

v_call: TRBV11-2
j_call: TRBJ2-3
cdr3_aa: CASSPGATLSVDTQYF

v_call: TRBV2
j_call: TRBJ2-1
cdr3_aa: CAIIRGSYNEQFF

v_call: TRBV9
j_call: TRBJ2-7
cdr3_aa: CASSVGGRAGQNNYEQYF

v_call: TRBV11-2
j_call: TRBJ2-7
cdr3_aa: CASSYRDSSYEQYF

v_call: TRBV7-8
j_call: TRBJ2-1
cdr3_aa: CASSLGGGGARNEQFF

v_call: TRBV20-1
j_call: TRBJ1-5
cdr3_aa: CSANRGQNNQPQHF

v_call: TRBV7-2
j_call: TRBJ2-7
cdr3_aa: CASSHPTGKQYF

v_call: TRBV25-1
j_call: TRBJ2-1
cdr3_aa: CASRDVAGAGEQFF

v_call: TRBV7-2
j_call: TRBJ2-7
cdr3_aa: CASSQSSYEQYF

v_call: TRBV7-2
j_call: TRBJ2-1
cdr3_aa: CASSLKGPYNEQFF